This T cell receptor beta chain was identified during a study of blood T cell repertoires in COVID-19. The data were produced by immunoSEQ multiplex PCR, yet TCRdb's version contains in-frame clones alone and is incomplete. The sample has 200,000 to 250,000 clones; about 80% are singletons. Germline V gene sequence: CDR1 MDHEN, CDR2 SYDVKM. J was trimmed by 2 bases and V by 5 bases; bases with no gene match: 6. The CDR3 contains 15 residues. Input material: peripheral blood. This chain joins TRBV28 and TRBJ1-3; 7 nucleotides agree with TRBD1. The receptor was isolated from a woman in her forties or fifties with acute or convalescent COVID-19. The CDR3 DNA reads as TGTGCCAGCAGTCTCCCGACAGGGACTGGAAACACCATATATTTT. Amino acid sequence: CASSLPTGTGNTIYF.